This T cell receptor (beta chain) was sequenced for a study of blood T cell repertoires in COVID-19. About the research overall: Sample material is recorded as cDNA or gDNA derived from T cells, B-cell-depleted T cells, or PBMCs.

Original data processing: Using reference gene primer amplification, nucleated cell counts were estimated. The data were produced by immunoSEQ multiplex PCR, yet TCRdb's version contains in-frame clones alone and is incomplete. The V and J calls and clone size are taken from that table; D and trimming were inferred from the DNA. The data contain about 440,000 clones, roughly 85% of them singletons. V lost 1 base to trimming and J lost 0 bases; unmatched junction nucleotides: 6. The CDR3 is 17 amino acids. Looked up from germline, CDR1 is MNHNS and CDR2 is SASEGT. The sequencing sample was made of PBMCs or T cells enriched from blood (not recorded which). This TCR derives from a young woman with acute COVID-19. J is TRBJ2-3 and V is TRBV6-1; 8 nucleotides agree with TRBD2. CDR3 in amino acids: CASSEEVAGFSTDTQYF. DNA for the CDR3: TGTGCCAGCAGTGAAGAGGTAGCGGGGTTTAGCACAGATACGCAGTATTTT.